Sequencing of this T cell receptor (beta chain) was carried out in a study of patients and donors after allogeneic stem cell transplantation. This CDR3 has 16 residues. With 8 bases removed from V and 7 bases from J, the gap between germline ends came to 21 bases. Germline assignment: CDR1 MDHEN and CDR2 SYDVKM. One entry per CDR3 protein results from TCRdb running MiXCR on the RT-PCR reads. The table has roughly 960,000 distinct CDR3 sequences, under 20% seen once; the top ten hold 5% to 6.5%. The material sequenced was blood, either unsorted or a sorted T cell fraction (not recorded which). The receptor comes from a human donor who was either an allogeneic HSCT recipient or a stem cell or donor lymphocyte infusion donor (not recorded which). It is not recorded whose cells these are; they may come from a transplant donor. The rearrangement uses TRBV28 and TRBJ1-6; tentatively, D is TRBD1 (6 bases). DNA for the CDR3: TGTGCCAGCTTCGGGGGGGGACGAGGGGGGAATTCACCCCTCCACTTT. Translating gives CASFGGGRGGNSPLHF.